One sample yielded the 23 T cell receptor beta chains listed below, sequenced in a study of control samples from healthy donors and cancer patients. Assay used: immunoSEQ multiplex PCR; TCRdb lists only in-frame clones, some missing. Of approximately 140,000 clones in the sample, roughly 93% are singletons; the top ten hold 5% to 7%. The material sequenced was blood. These receptor sequences come from a man between 18 and 35 years old in good health.

The rearrangement uses TRBV5-1 and TRBJ1-4; a possible D gene is TRBD1 (5 bases). V was trimmed by 0 bases and J by 4 bases, leaving 16 bases between them. Germline V gene sequence: CDR1 SGHRS, CDR2 YFSETQ. The CDR3 covers 17 residues. CDR3 nucleotides: TGCGCCAGCAGCTTGGAAGGGGAGGGGACTCTTAATGAAAAACTGTTTTTT. Its protein product is CASSLEGEGTLNEKLFF.

The gene calls are TRBV19 and TRBJ2-2; 10 nucleotides line up with TRBD1. J lost 8 bases, V lost 6 bases, and 15 bases had no gene match. The CDR3 covers 17 residues. Per the germline V gene, CDR1 is LNHDA and CDR2 is SQIVND (reference sequence). The CDR3 is CASSEAGTGANRGELFF. The CDR3 region has the DNA TGTGCCAGTAGCGAAGCCGGGACAGGGGCGAATCGGGGGGAGCTGTTTTTT.

The V and J genes are TRBV15 and TRBJ1-6, with a tentative D call TRBD1 (5 bases). Trimming cost V 0 bases and J 9 bases, with 18 bases left between them. This CDR3 contains 17 residues. Per germline, CDR1 LNHNV and CDR2 YYDKDF (reference sequence). The DNA for the CDR3 is TGTGCCACCAGCAGAGATAAGTTGGGGGTTAAGGGTTCACCCCTCCACTTT. As protein: CATSRDKLGVKGSPLHF. Full variable domain (outside the CDR3, taken from reference TRBV15 and TRBJ1-6): DAMVIQNPRYQVTQFGKPVTLSCSQTLNHNVMYWYQQKSSQAPKLLFHYYDKDFNNEADTPDNFQSRRPNTSFCFLDIRSPGLGDTAMYLCATSRDKLGVKGSPLHFGNGTRLTVT.

This chain uses TRBV6-5 with TRBJ2-7; tentatively, D is TRBD1 (6 bases). Germline CDR1 reads MNHEY; CDR2 reads SVGAGI. This CDR3 contains 11 residues. V gave up 6 bases and J gave up 5 bases, with 8 bases separating them. CDR3 DNA sequence: TGTGCCAGCAGCGCAGGGGACGAGCAGTACTTC. This codes for CASSAGDEQYF.

The chain joins TRBV6-2 or TRBV6-3 to TRBJ2-3; TRBD2 agrees at 8 bases. The length of the CDR3 is 14 residues. CDR1 and CDR2 (germline): MNHEY, SVGEGT. V lost 6 bases, J lost 4 bases, and 6 bases stayed unmatched. CDR3 bases: TGTGCCAGCAGCCTCGCCGGGGGGGCAGATACGCAGTATTTT. As protein: CASSLAGGADTQYF.

The chain employs TRBV16 and TRBJ1-6; 10 bases agree with TRBD1. The junction had 1 base not matched to a gene; V was cut back by 2 bases and J by 3 bases. The CDR3 runs 16 residues. Germline V gives CDR1 KGHSY, CDR2 FQNENV. Here the CDR3 reads CASSQGTGDYNSPLHF. Written as DNA, the CDR3 is TGTGCCAGCAGCCAAGGGACAGGGGACTATAATTCACCCCTCCACTTT.

The chain combines TRBV19 with TRBJ1-2; TRBD1 agrees at 7 bases. CDR1 is LNHDA and CDR2 is SQIVND in the germline V gene (reference sequence). J was trimmed by 6 bases and V by 7 bases; bases with no gene match: 8. CDR3 size: 13 residues. The CDR3 DNA reads TGTGCCAGTACTGCCAGGGGGACAGATGGCTACACCTTC. Its protein product is CASTARGTDGYTF.

The chain employs TRBV4-2 and TRBJ1-4; unclear D gene. This CDR3 contains 12 residues. Trimming took off 0 bases at V and 7 bases at J, with 3 bases between the two ends. CDR1 is LGHNA, CDR2 YNFKEQ, per germline. The CDR3 region has the DNA TGTGCCAGCAGCCAAGATCGTGAAAAACTGTTTTTT. Amino acids: CASSQDREKLFF.

This rearrangement joins TRBV9 to TRBJ1-3; D is uncertain. This CDR3 contains 14 residues. Trimming removed 0 bases at V and 1 base at J, with 5 bases between. From germline, CDR1 is SGDLS and CDR2 YYNGEE. The CDR3 bases are TGTGCCAGCAGCGTAGTGGAGTCTGGAAACACCATATATTTT. It codes for CASSVVESGNTIYF.

The chain combines TRBV28 with TRBJ1-6; unclear D gene. Germline values: CDR1 MDHEN, CDR2 SYDVKM. The CDR3 is made up of 12 amino acids. Trimming cost V 7 bases and J 9 bases, with 10 bases left between them. CDR3 sequence (DNA): TGTGCCAGCAAGGAGGGTCCTTCACCCCTCCACTTT. Its protein product is CASKEGPSPLHF. Full variable domain (outside the CDR3, taken from reference TRBV28 and TRBJ1-6): DVKVTQSSRYLVKRTGEKVFLECVQDMDHENMFWYRQDPGLGLRLIYFSYDVKMKEKGDIPEGYSVSREKKERFSLILESASTNQTSMYLCASKEGPSPLHFGNGTRLTVT.

The V and J genes are TRBV7-8 and TRBJ1-1; TRBD1 might be the D (5 bases). Trimming took off 5 bases at V and 5 bases at J, with 15 bases between the two ends. CDR3 length equals 14 residues. The germline gives CDR1 SGHVS, CDR2 FQNEAQ. The CDR3 DNA follows: TGTGCCAGCAGCCCCCGGGACTCCTTGACTGAAGCTTTCTTT. As protein: CASSPRDSLTEAFF.

V and J are TRBV5-1 and TRBJ2-7; tentatively, D is TRBD2 (6 bases). There are 15 residues in the CDR3. CDR1 and CDR2 from the germline V gene are SGHRS and YFSETQ. Deletions cut 4 bases from V and 5 bases from J, with 19 bases between. CDR3 in DNA: TGCGCCAGCAGCCTGGAATGGCGGGGAAGGGACGAGCAGTACTTC. Its protein is CASSLEWRGRDEQYF.

The CDR3 bases are TGTGCCAGCAGTTGGGGGCAGGGTGAGCAGTTCTTC. It specifies CASSWGQGEQFF. The rearrangement uses TRBV2 and TRBJ2-1, with D tentatively TRBD1 (6 bases). The germline gives CDR1 SNHLY, CDR2 FYNNEI. The CDR3 is 12 amino acids. Trimming removed 5 bases at V and 9 bases at J, with 11 bases between.

This chain uses TRBV25-1 with TRBJ2-7; 7 bases map to TRBD2. CDR3 size: 14 residues. Germline CDR1 is MGHDK and CDR2 is SYGVNS. V was pared by 8 bases and J by 3 bases, with 10 bases of the junction left unmatched. The chain's CDR3 is CASSKAGGYYEQYF. CDR3 bases: TGTGCCAGCTCGAAAGCCGGGGGGTACTACGAGCAGTACTTC.

This clone is a singleton in its sample. This chain connects TRBV4-1 to TRBJ1-1; D perhaps matches TRBD1 (5 bases). Germline lookup yields CDR1 MGHRA and CDR2 YSYEKL. This CDR3 has 15 residues. Trimming removed 1 base from V and 3 bases from J, with 12 bases in between. The CDR3 sequence is CASSQVWTKDTEAFF. The CDR3 DNA reads TGCGCCAGCAGCCAAGTTTGGACAAAGGACACTGAAGCTTTCTTT.

In regard to this clone: One end of the junction fails to match germline, which may point to a read error. Other DNA sequences in the sample encode the same CDR3. The V call is TRBV7-9, the J call TRBJ2-7, with 7 bases aligning to TRBD1. CDR3 size: 14 residues. Germline-derived CDR1 and CDR2 are SEHNR and FQNEAQ (reference sequence). DNA for the CDR3: TGTGCCAGCAGGAGGGGGCCATTGGTTGGAGAGCAGTACTTT. Translating it yields CASRRGPLVGEQYF.

The chain couples TRBV2 to TRBJ1-3; 7 positions match TRBD1. This CDR3 spans 14 amino acids. The junction had 1 base not matched to a gene; V was cut back by 4 bases and J by 1 base. CDR1 is SNHLY and CDR2 is FYNNEI in the germline V gene. CDR3: CASSGTGSGNTIYF. CDR3 nucleotides: TGTGCCAGCAGTGGGACAGGTTCTGGAAACACCATATATTTT.

J is TRBJ1-1 and V is TRBV14, with TRBD1 as a possible D gene (6 bases). Trimming shortened V by 2 bases and J by 0 bases, and 13 bases separated the two germline ends. Germline V gene lookup returns CDR1 SGHDN and CDR2 FVKESK. CDR3 length equals 16 residues. The CDR3 region has the DNA TGTGCCAGCAGCCAATTCCAGGGGATAATGAACACTGAAGCTTTCTTT. This sequence encodes CASSQFQGIMNTEAFF.

This clone was counted a few times. The chain has TRBV19 and TRBJ1-2; possibly TRBD1 for D (5 bases). The CDR3 spans 14 residues. Germline-derived CDR1 and CDR2 are LNHDA and SQIVND (reference sequence). Trimming removed 4 bases at V and 4 bases at J, with 13 bases between. In DNA, the CDR3 is TGTGCCAGTAGTAGAGGGGCGGCCTTCTATGGCTACACCTTC. Protein product: CASSRGAAFYGYTF.

The chain carries TRBV7-6 and TRBJ2-1; D is undetermined. The length of the CDR3 is 12 residues. Trimming removed 1 base at V and 5 bases at J, with 3 bases between. Germline assignment: CDR1 SGHVS and CDR2 FNYEAQ. The CDR3 reads CASSLVNNEQFF. CDR3 in DNA: TGTGCCAGCAGCTTAGTAAACAATGAGCAGTTCTTC.

The chain is built from TRBV28 and TRBJ1-3; D is unclear. The V end was cut by 6 bases, the J end by 0 bases, with 15 bases between. The CDR3 totals 16 residues. Germline CDR1 reads MDHEN; CDR2 reads SYDVKM. The CDR3 DNA is TGTGCCAGCAGGTTGGAGGGCTCAAGCTCTGGAAACACCATATATTTT. This translates into CASRLEGSSSGNTIYF.

This rearrangement joins TRBV28 to TRBJ2-7; tentatively, D is TRBD1 (5 bases). Between the trimmed V and J ends, which lost 2 bases and 0 bases, there was a span of 11 bases. The CDR3 totals 15 residues. The germline gives CDR1 MDHEN, CDR2 SYDVKM. For the CDR3, the DNA is TGTGCCAGCAGTTTAGGCAGGGCTAGCTCCTACGAGCAGTACTTC. Translated, it gives CASSLGRASSYEQYF.

This chain joins TRBV4-1 and TRBJ2-1; unclear D gene. Trimming removed 0 bases at V and 0 bases at J, with 9 bases between. The CDR3 is 16 amino acids. The germline CDR1 and CDR2 sequences are MGHRA and YSYEKL. CDR3 DNA sequence: TGCGCCAGCAGCCAAGACAGGCCTAGCTCCTACAATGAGCAGTTCTTC. This sequence encodes CASSQDRPSSYNEQFF.